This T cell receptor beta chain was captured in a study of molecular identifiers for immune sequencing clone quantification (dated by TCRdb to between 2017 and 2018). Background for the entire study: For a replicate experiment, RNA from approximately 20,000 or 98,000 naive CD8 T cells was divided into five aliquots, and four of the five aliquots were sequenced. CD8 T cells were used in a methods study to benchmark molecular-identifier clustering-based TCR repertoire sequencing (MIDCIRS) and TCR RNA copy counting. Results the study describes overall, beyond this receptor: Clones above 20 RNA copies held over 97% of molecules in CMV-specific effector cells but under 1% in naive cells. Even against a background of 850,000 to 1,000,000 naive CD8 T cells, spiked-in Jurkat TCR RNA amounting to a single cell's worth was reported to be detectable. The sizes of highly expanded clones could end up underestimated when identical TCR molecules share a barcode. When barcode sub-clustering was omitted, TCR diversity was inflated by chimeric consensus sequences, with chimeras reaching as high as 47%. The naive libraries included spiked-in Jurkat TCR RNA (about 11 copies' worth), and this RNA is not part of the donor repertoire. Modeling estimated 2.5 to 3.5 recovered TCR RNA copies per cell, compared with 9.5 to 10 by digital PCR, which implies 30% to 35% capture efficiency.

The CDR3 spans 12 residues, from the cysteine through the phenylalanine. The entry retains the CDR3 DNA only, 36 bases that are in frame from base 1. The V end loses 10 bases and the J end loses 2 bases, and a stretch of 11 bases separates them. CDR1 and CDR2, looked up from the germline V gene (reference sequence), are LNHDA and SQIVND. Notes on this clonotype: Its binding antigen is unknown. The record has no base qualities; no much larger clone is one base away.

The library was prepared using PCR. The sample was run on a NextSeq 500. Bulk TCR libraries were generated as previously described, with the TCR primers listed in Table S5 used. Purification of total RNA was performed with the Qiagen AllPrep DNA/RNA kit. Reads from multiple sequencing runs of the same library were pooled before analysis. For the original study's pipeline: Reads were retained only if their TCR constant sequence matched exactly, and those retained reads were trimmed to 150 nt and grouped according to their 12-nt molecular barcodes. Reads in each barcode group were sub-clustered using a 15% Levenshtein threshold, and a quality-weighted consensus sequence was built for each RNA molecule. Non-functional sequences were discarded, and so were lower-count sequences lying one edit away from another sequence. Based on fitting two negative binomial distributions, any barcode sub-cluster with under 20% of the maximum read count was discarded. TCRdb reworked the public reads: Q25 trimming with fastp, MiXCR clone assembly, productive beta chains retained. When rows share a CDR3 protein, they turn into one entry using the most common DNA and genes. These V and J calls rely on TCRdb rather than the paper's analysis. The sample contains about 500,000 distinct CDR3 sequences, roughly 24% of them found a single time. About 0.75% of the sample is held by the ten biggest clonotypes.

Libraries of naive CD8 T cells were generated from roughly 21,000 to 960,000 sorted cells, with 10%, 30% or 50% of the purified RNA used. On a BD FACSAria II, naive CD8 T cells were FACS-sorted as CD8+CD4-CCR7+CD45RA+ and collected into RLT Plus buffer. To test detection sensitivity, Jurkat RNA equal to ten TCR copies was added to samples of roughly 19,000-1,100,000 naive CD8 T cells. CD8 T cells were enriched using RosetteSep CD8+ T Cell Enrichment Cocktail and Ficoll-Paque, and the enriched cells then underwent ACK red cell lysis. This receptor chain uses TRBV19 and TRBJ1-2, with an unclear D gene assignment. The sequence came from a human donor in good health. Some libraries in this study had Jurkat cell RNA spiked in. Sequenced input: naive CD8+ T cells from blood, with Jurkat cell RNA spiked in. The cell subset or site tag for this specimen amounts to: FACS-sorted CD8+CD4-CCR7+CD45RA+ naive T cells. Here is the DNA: TGTGCCACCTACTGTTTAAACTATGGCTACACCTTC. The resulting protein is CATYCLNYGYTF.